Given below is one TCR beta chain in context. This sample is part of a study of tumor and adjacent non-tumor tissue in lung cancer. Overall study: There were some 12 adenocarcinoma, a couple of squamous cell carcinoma and 1 small cell lung cancer cases.

This sample's RNA came from whole unsorted tissue. Germline V CDR1 and CDR2: MNHEY, SVGAGI. The CDR3 covers 12 residues. Trimming stripped 4 bases from V and 11 bases from J, with 12 bases between. A modified ARM-PCR protocol with three rounds of nested PCR amplified TCRbeta. TCRdb ran MiXCR on the multiplex PCR reads and lists one entry per CDR3 protein. The data hold 120,000 to 150,000 distinct CDR3 sequences, with around 60% observed a single time. This clonotype originated in a man aged 60-69 years with small cell lung cancer. V usage is TRBV6-5 and J usage is TRBJ1-5; unclear D gene. Sequencing used lung tumor tissue. CDR3 sequence (DNA): TGTGCCAGCAGTTTCCCTAAGCAGTCCCAGCATTTT. Translated: CASSFPKQSQHF.